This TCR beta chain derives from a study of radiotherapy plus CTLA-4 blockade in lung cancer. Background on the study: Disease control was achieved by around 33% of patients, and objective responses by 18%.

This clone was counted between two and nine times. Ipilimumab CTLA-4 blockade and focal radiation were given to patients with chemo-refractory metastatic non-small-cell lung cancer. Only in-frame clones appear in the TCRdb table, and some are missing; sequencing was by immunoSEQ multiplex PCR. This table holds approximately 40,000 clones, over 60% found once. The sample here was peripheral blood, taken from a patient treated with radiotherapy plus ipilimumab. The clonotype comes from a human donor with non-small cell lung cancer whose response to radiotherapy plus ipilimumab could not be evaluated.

The CDR3 here is CSGLTTVQNIQYF. The CDR3 bases are TGCAGCGGCCTGACTACGGTTCAAAACATTCAGTACTTC. The rearrangement uses TRBV29-1 and TRBJ2-4; possibly TRBD2 for D (5 bases). With 7 bases removed from V and 5 bases from J, the gap between germline ends came to 15 bases. The CDR3 is made up of 13 amino acids. Germline values: CDR1 SQVTM, CDR2 ANQGSEA.